The 5 T cell receptor beta chains below were found in one sample sequenced in a study of cytomegalovirus exposure and HLA in healthy donors. TCRdb's copy holds only in-frame clones and misses some; the assay was immunoSEQ multiplex PCR. The table has 130,000 or so clones, 85% to 90% seen once; the top ten hold about 3.5%. Sequencing used PBMCs. The receptors derive from a man aged 25 to 40 in good health and CMV-seronegative.

This rearrangement joins TRBV6-1 to TRBJ1-5; no reliable D call. Deletions cut 6 bases from V and 4 bases from J, with 16 bases between. Germline CDR1 is MNHNS and CDR2 is SASEGT. This CDR3 is built from 15 residues. The CDR3 DNA reads as TGTGCCAGCAGCGGAGACGGTGCGGGTAATCAGCCCCAGCATTTT. Protein: CASSGDGAGNQPQHF.

The chain couples TRBV4-3 to TRBJ1-2; tentative D call: TRBD1 (5 bases). This CDR3 region has 14 residues. Germline values: CDR1 LGHNA, CDR2 YSLEER. The V end lost 4 bases, the J end lost 5 bases, and 14 bases lay between the germline ends. CDR3 in amino acids: CASSPGRGGYGYTF. The CDR3, as DNA: TGCGCCAGCAGCCCAGGGAGGGGAGGATATGGCTACACCTTC.

The sample holds one count of this clone. The chain has TRBV29-1 and TRBJ2-1, with a weak D call TRBD1 (6 bases). CDR1 and CDR2 (germline): SQVTM, ANQGSEA. CDR3 length: 14 amino acids. Trimming pared 3 bases from V and 5 bases from J, leaving 14 bases between. CDR3 residues: CSVEAGVIHNEQFF. Here the CDR3 DNA reads TGCAGCGTTGAGGCAGGGGTAATCCACAATGAGCAGTTCTTC.

The chain combines TRBV15 with TRBJ1-6; D is uncertain. Germline V gives CDR1 LNHNV, CDR2 YYDKDF (reference sequence). The V end lost 8 bases, the J end lost 1 base, and 6 bases lay between the germline ends. The CDR3 runs 13 residues. Here the CDR3 DNA reads TGTGCCACCCGGGTATCCTATAATTCACCCCTCCACTTT. Its translation is CATRVSYNSPLHF.

The chain is built from TRBV28 and TRBJ1-5; D call uncertain. Per the germline V gene, CDR1 is MDHEN and CDR2 is SYDVKM. CDR3 length: 15 residues. Trimming left V 4 bases short and J 2 bases short, with 12 bases between. As DNA, the CDR3 is TGTGCCAGCAGTTCCCCAGTTTCGCGCAATCAGCCCCAGCATTTT. Residues: CASSSPVSRNQPQHF. Full variable domain (outside the CDR3, taken from reference TRBV28 and TRBJ1-5): DVKVTQSSRYLVKRTGEKVFLECVQDMDHENMFWYRQDPGLGLRLIYFSYDVKMKEKGDIPEGYSVSREKKERFSLILESASTNQTSMYLCASSSPVSRNQPQHFGDGTRLSIL.